The present T cell receptor (beta chain) was sequenced within a study of CD8 T cells in ankylosing spondylitis. The study's findings and limits: Past research had described some motif variants in reactive arthritis synovial fluid and blood. A TCR beta motif of 7 to 9 highly homologous variants seemed to mark ankylosing spondylitis blood. Significantly higher representation of disease-linked clones was reported for matched ankylosing spondylitis synovial fluid.

Germline V lookup: CDR1 KGHSH, CDR2 LQKENI. The V gene lost 6 bases and the J gene lost 5 bases, with 13 bases spanning the gap. This CDR3 spans 13 amino acids. Details on this clonotype: What it recognizes is unknown.

Using quantitative 5'-RACE with molecular barcodes, the authors made TCR beta libraries. TCRdb analysed the 5' RACE reads with MiXCR anew, one entry per CDR3 protein. The repertoire holds under 300,000 distinct CDR3 sequences, around 11% seen once, with approximately 6.6% in the top ten. The clonotype originates from a male donor with ankylosing spondylitis or in good health (not recorded which). The chain joins TRBV18 to TRBJ2-5, with D perhaps matching TRBD1 (5 bases). The sample was blood, either unsorted or a sorted T cell fraction (not recorded which). The DNA for the CDR3 is TGTGCCAGCTCCCTCAGGGCCGGGGAGACCCAGTACTTC. Protein sequence: CASSLRAGETQYF.